The subject of this entry is one T cell receptor (beta chain). This sample was included in a study of blood T cell repertoires in COVID-19. Overall study context: Acute and convalescent COVID-19 specimens originated in the United States, Italy and Spain. In each case, the material was cDNA or gDNA derived from T cells, B-cell-depleted T cells, or PBMCs.

The CDR3 sequence is 15 residues long. V was pared by 0 bases and J by 3 bases, with 4 bases of the junction left unmatched. Germline V gene lookup returns CDR1 SGHTS and CDR2 YDEGEE. Living in roughly 23 US areas, the participants were between roughly 18 and 90 years of age. Cohort 3 recovery required two negative PCRs, clearance, or symptom resolution. TCRdb keeps only in-frame clones here, not all; method: immunoSEQ multiplex PCR. The table lists more than 450,000 clones, about nine tenths of them singletons, with 0.7% in the top ten. Sequenced input: PBMCs or T cells enriched from blood (not recorded which). J is TRBJ2-3 and V is TRBV5-8, with 7 bases matching TRBD2. The receptor comes from a young woman who had recovered from COVID-19. CDR3 bases: TGTGCCAGCAGCTTGGCCCAACTAGCGACAGATACGCAGTATTTT. Protein: CASSLAQLATDTQYF.